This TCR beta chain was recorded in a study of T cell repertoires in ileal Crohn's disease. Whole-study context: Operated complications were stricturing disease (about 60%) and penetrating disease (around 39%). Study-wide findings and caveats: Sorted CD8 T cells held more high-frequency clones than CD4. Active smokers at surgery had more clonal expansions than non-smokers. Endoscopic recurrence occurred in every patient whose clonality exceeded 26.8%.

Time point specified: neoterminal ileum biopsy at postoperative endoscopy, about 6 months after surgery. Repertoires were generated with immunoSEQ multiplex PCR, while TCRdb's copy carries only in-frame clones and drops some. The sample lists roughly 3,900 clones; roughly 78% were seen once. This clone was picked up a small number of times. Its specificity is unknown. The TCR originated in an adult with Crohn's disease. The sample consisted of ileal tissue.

The CDR3 DNA is TGTGCCTGGAAGCCATCCAGGGCCACTGAAGCTTTCTTT. Its protein product is CAWKPSRATEAFF. V is TRBV30 and J is TRBJ1-1; D perhaps matches TRBD1 (5 bases). V was trimmed by 4 bases and J by 4 bases, leaving 13 bases between them. Germline CDR1 reads GTSNPN; CDR2 reads SVGIG (reference sequence). The CDR3 totals 13 residues.